This T cell receptor (beta chain) originates from a study of shared clonotypes between healthy human individuals. Study results and limitations: Measured sharing among donors was expected to vary with sequencing depth. In the sorted subsets, rarefaction showed sequencing was incomplete despite large depth.

On this clone itself: Its antigen is unidentified.

This CDR3 has 15 residues. V lost 2 bases and J 5 bases, leaving 17 bases between the germline ends. Every subset had its genomic DNA shared out evenly among several immunoSEQ plates. Profiling relied on immunoSEQ multiplex PCR, and the TCRdb table lists in-frame clones only, not all of them. The repertoire holds some 1.5 million clones, with 95% to 99% as singletons. Naive CD45RA+ and memory CD45RA-negative subsets were split from CD4+ cells. Sequencing used naive CD4+ T cells sorted from blood. Subset in this sample: CD45RA+ positively selected. The J gene is TRBJ2-7, the V gene TRBV5-3, with D perhaps TRBD1 (6 bases). TRBV5-3 is recorded as an ORF, its role being uncertain. The TCR sequence derives from a man aged 25 to 40 in good health. The DNA of the CDR3 is TGTGCCAGAAGCTTTGGGCAGGGGTTTTCGAACGAGCAGTACTTC. Amino acid sequence: CARSFGQGFSNEQYF.